A selection of T cell receptor beta chains follows, all from one sample in a study of blood T cells in healthy people across ages. TCRdb reprocessed the 5' RACE reads with MiXCR, giving one entry per CDR3 protein. The table lists just over 1 million distinct CDR3 sequences, more than 40% of them singletons. Material: blood. Receptors were obtained from a woman aged 55-75 years in good health. Both conserved end residues are part of each CDR3. D genes are given only for firm matches. Only some rows state a clone size, as once, few, many or a class for expanded clones.

>once|TRBJ2-5|TRBV25-1|-
TGTGCCAGCACCGATCCTGGGTACGGACACCAAGAGACCCAGTACTTC
CASTDPGYGHQETQYF
>-|TRBJ2-7|TRBV27|TRBD1
TGTGCCAGCAGTTCATCCCCAACAGGGGGCCGCGAGCAGTACTTC
CASSSSPTGGREQYF
>few|TRBJ1-1|TRBV6-4|TRBD1
TGTGCCAGCAAGGAGGGACAGGCGAACACTGAAGCTTTCTTT
CASKEGQANTEAFF
>-|TRBJ2-5|TRBV24-1|TRBD1
TGTGCCACCAGTGATGTCGGCAGGGGGAGAGAGACCCAGTACTTC
CATSDVGRGRETQYF
>-|TRBJ1-6|TRBV4-2|-
TGTGCCAGCAGCCAAGTACAGGGAGATTCACCCCTCCACTTT
CASSQVQGDSPLHF
>once|TRBJ2-7|TRBV20-1|-
TGCAGTGCTAGAGGGGGTTTCTACAATGAGCAGTACTTC
CSARGGFYNEQYF
>-|TRBJ2-5|TRBV28|-
TGTGCCAGCAGTTCCCAATGGGAGACCCAGTACTTC
CASSSQWETQYF
>-|TRBJ2-1|TRBV24-1|-
TGTGCCACCAGTGACCCCAAGGGGGGTTGGGTCAATGAGCAGTTCTTC
CATSDPKGGWVNEQFF
>-|TRBJ2-5|TRBV29-1|-
TGCAGCGTTGAAGAGGGAGTAAATGAGCAGTACTTC
CSVEEGVNEQYF
>-|TRBJ1-5|TRBV9|-
TGTGCCAGCAGCCCTCTAGGAGATAGCAATCAGCCCCAGCATTTT
CASSPLGDSNQPQHF
>-|TRBJ2-5|TRBV20-1|-
TGCAGTGCTGGAGGACAGCCCCAAGAGACCCAGTACTTC
CSAGGQPQETQYF
>-|TRBJ2-7|TRBV29-1|-
TGCAGCGTTGATGTACAGAGGGGTGGGGAGCAGTACTTC
CSVDVQRGGEQYF
>few|TRBJ2-1|TRBV7-6|-
TGTGCCAGCAGCTTAGAGAGCGGGCTAATTACCTACAATGAGCAGTTCTTC
CASSLESGLITYNEQFF
>-|TRBJ2-1|TRBV13|TRBD2
TGTGCCAGCAGCTTAAGGAGTTGGGGGGGAAATGAGCAGTTCTTC
CASSLRSWGGNEQFF
>-|TRBJ1-1|TRBV29-1|-
TGCAGCGTTGAAGCAGGGCACACTGAAGCTTTCTTT
CSVEAGHTEAFF
>-|TRBJ2-7|TRBV27|TRBD1
TGTGCCAGCAGTAAAAGCCCCGGGACAGGGGGCGACGAGCAGTACTTC
CASSKSPGTGGDEQYF
>once|TRBJ1-6|TRBV10-3|-
TGTGCCATCAGTGAGGACCCCGGGTTAAGGGATTCACCCCTCCACTTT
CAISEDPGLRDSPLHF
>few|TRBJ1-1|TRBV15|-
TGTGCCACCAGCAAGGGGGGAATGAACACTGAAGCTTTCTTT
CATSKGGMNTEAFF
>-|TRBJ2-2|TRBV5-1|TRBD2
TGCGCCAGCAGCTCTGGACTAGCGGGACAGGGCCTGACCGGGGAGCTGTTTTTT
CASSSGLAGQGLTGELFF
>-|TRBJ2-1|TRBV20-1|TRBD2
TGCAGTGCTGTGAGACTAGCGGGTGGTGAGCAGTTCTTC
CSAVRLAGGEQFF
>few|TRBJ2-7|TRBV4-2|TRBD1
TGTGCCAGCAGCCGGGACCTTCGGGACAGCTCCTACGAGCAGTACTTC
CASSRDLRDSSYEQYF
>-|TRBJ2-3|TRBV4-1|TRBD2
TGCGCCAGCAGCCAAGGGGGACGGACTAGCCCGATCACAGATACGCAGTATTTT
CASSQGGRTSPITDTQYF
>-|TRBJ1-1|TRBV7-2|-
TGTGCCAGCAGCGGACGCCGGGACACGAACACTGAAGCTTTCTTT
CASSGRRDTNTEAFF
>-|TRBJ2-7|TRBV9|TRBD2
TGTGCCAGCAGCGTAGGCGGGGGGAACTACGAGCAGTACTTC
CASSVGGGNYEQYF
>-|TRBJ2-7|TRBV5-1|TRBD1
TGCGCCAGCAGCTTACAGGGGGCGACCGAGCAGTACTTC
CASSLQGATEQYF
>many|TRBJ2-6|TRBV7-2|-
TGTGCCAGCAGCGTCGGCGGCTCTGGGGCCAACGTCCTGACTTTC
CASSVGGSGANVLTF
>-|TRBJ1-5|TRBV4-2|-
TGTGCCAGCAGCCAAGCCACGAGGCAGTCCCAGCATTTT
CASSQATRQSQHF
>-|TRBJ2-7|TRBV29-1|TRBD2
TGCAGCGTCGGGGAGGGACTAGCTGACTCCTACGAGCAGTACTTC
CSVGEGLADSYEQYF
>-|TRBJ2-1|TRBV2|-
TGTGCCAGCAGACTGACGAAGCAGTTCTTC
CASRLTKQFF
>-|TRBJ1-6|TRBV7-9|-
TGTGCCATTATCAGGGGCGAGTCGGATAATTCACCCCTCCACTTT
CAIIRGESDNSPLHF
>-|TRBJ2-1|TRBV7-6|-
TGTGCCAGCAGCCTCCAACCGGGACTCTCAAATGAGCAGTTCTTC
CASSLQPGLSNEQFF
>-|TRBJ2-7|TRBV18|TRBD2
TGTGCCAGCTCACCTTTGACTAGCGGGATGTTCTACGAGCAGTACTTC
CASSPLTSGMFYEQYF